These 9 T cell receptor beta chains were sequenced from one sample in a study of cytomegalovirus exposure and HLA in healthy donors. 60 Vbeta and 13 Jbeta primers were used in PCR. Measured with immunoSEQ multiplex PCR; TCRdb has only the in-frame clones, and not every one. The sample has roughly 120,000 clones, approximately 81% seen once; the top ten hold 2.2%. Input material: PBMCs. These receptors came from a woman aged 40 to 49 in good health and CMV-seronegative.

A note on this clone: Other nucleotide sequences in the sample specify the same CDR3. CDR3 nucleotide sequence: TGTGCCAGCAGTTACGGGGCGGGGGGGGCAGATACGCAGTATTTT. Its translation is CASSYGAGGADTQYF. The chain employs TRBV6-5 and TRBJ2-3; 9 bases are a match to TRBD2. CDR3 length: 15 amino acids. Germline V gene sequence: CDR1 MNHEY, CDR2 SVGAGI. V lost 2 bases, J lost 4 bases, and 4 bases stayed unmatched.

The rearrangement links TRBV5-4 to TRBJ1-6, with TRBD1 identical over 8 bases. Per germline, CDR1 SGHNT and CDR2 YYREEE (reference sequence). This CDR3 comprises 16 residues. V lost 0 bases, J lost 4 bases, and 3 bases stayed unmatched. CDR3 in amino acids: CASSLAGGDYNSPLHF. CDR3 bases: TGTGCCAGCAGCTTGGCAGGGGGCGATTATAATTCACCCCTCCACTTT.

The chain combines TRBV28 with TRBJ2-1; 8 nucleotides line up with TRBD2. Trimming at V came to 3 bases and at J to 9 bases, leaving 7 bases not matched to a gene. Germline V lookup: CDR1 MDHEN, CDR2 SYDVKM. CDR3 length: 14 amino acids. The CDR3 sequence is CASSFPGGPGEQFF. CDR3 bases: TGTGCCAGCAGTTTTCCGGGAGGGCCGGGTGAGCAGTTCTTC.

The chain combines TRBV7-2 with TRBJ1-5, with TRBD1 as a possible D gene (6 bases). The V gene lost 3 bases and the J gene lost 3 bases, with 15 bases spanning the gap. Germline assignment: CDR1 SGHTA and CDR2 FQGNSA. CDR3 length equals 16 residues. This chain's CDR3 is CASSFTGTTPNQPQHF. CDR3 DNA sequence: TGTGCCAGCAGCTTTACCGGGACAACCCCCAATCAGCCCCAGCATTTT.

V gene TRBV2 combines with J gene TRBJ2-5, with D possibly TRBD1 on 6 matching bases. Germline V CDR1 and CDR2: SNHLY, FYNNEI. The CDR3 totals 13 residues. V lost 8 bases and J 6 bases, leaving 16 bases between the germline ends. The CDR3 loop reads CASGPDRKKTQYF. The DNA for the CDR3 is TGTGCCAGCGGGCCCGACAGGAAAAAGACCCAGTACTTC.

The V gene is TRBV7-2, the J gene TRBJ1-2; the match to TRBD1 covers 9 bases. J gave up 5 bases and V 6 bases, and 7 bases lay outside the gene matches. The CDR3 contains 14 residues. The germline gives CDR1 SGHTA, CDR2 FQGNSA. The CDR3 DNA is TGTGCCAGCAGACAACCGGGACAGGGATATGGCTACACCTTC. Translated: CASRQPGQGYGYTF.

The CDR3 loop reads CASSGGLLGELFF. As DNA, the CDR3 is TGTGCCAGCAGCGGAGGCCTCCTTGGGGAGCTGTTTTTT. The rearrangement uses TRBV7-9 and TRBJ2-2; a possible D gene is TRBD2 (5 bases). Germline values: CDR1 SEHNR, CDR2 FQNEAQ (reference sequence). The V gene lost 5 bases and the J gene lost 8 bases, with 12 bases spanning the gap. CDR3 length equals 13 residues.

The chain couples TRBV5-4 to TRBJ2-5, with 7 bases aligning to TRBD1. The germline V gene encodes CDR1 SGHNT and CDR2 YYREEE (reference sequence). V dropped 4 bases and J dropped 5; count of bases not matched to a gene: 5. This CDR3 is 13 amino acids long. The CDR3 DNA follows: TGTGCCAGCAGCAAGGGGGCTGGGGAGACCCAGTACTTC. Protein sequence: CASSKGAGETQYF.

The chain has TRBV2 and TRBJ2-7; D remains ambiguous. Deletions cut 6 bases from V and 0 bases from J, with 9 bases between. The CDR3 runs 13 residues. Germline-derived CDR1 and CDR2 are SNHLY and FYNNEI. This CDR3 reads CASRESPSYEQYF. DNA of the CDR3: TGTGCCAGCAGAGAGTCACCCTCCTACGAGCAGTACTTC.